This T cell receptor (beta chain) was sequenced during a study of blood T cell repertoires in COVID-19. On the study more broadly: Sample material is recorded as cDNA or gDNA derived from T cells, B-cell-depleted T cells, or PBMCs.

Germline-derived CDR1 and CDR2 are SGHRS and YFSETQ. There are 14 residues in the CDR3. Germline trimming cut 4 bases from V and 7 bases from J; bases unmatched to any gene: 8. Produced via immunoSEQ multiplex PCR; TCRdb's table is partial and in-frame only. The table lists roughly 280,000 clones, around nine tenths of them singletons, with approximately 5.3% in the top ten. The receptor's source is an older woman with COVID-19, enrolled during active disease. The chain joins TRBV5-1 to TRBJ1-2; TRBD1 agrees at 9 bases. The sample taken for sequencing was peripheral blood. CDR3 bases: TGCGCCAGCAGCCAAACTACAGGGGGCCGTGGCTACACCTTC. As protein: CASSQTTGGRGYTF.